These 31 T cell receptor beta chains came from one sample sequenced in a study of blood T cell repertoires in COVID-19. Sequencing used immunoSEQ multiplex PCR; TCRdb keeps in-frame clones, though not all of them. The data contain approximately 330,000 clones, 87% of them seen just once; the ten biggest clones take up 9.9%. What was sequenced was peripheral blood. These receptor sequences come from a man under 40 with COVID-19, enrolled during active disease.

V is TRBV11-2 and J is TRBJ2-5, with TRBD2 matching 7 bases. Unmatched junction bases numbered 11, after V lost 5 bases and J lost 2 bases. Germline values: CDR1 SGHAT, CDR2 FQNNGV. The CDR3 consists of 16 residues. CDR3 sequence: CASSQRLADIQETQYF. Here the CDR3 DNA reads TGTGCCAGCAGCCAAAGACTAGCTGACATACAAGAGACCCAGTACTTC.

The V gene is TRBV11-2, the J gene TRBJ2-7; 10 nucleotides line up with TRBD2. This CDR3 has 16 amino acids. From germline, CDR1 is SGHAT and CDR2 FQNNGV. V lost 3 bases, J lost 2 bases, and 7 bases stayed unmatched. This chain's CDR3 is CASSFLTSGPTYEQYF. CDR3 nucleotides: TGTGCCAGCAGCTTCCTGACTAGCGGGCCAACCTACGAGCAGTACTTC.

The chain joins TRBV19 to TRBJ2-3; possibly TRBD2 for D (6 bases). The V gene's germline CDR1 is LNHDA and CDR2 SQIVND (reference sequence). Trimming cost V 2 bases and J 5 bases, with 11 bases left between them. The CDR3 sequence is 14 residues long. The CDR3: CASSINGRGDTQYF. The CDR3 bases are TGTGCCAGTAGTATAAACGGGAGAGGAGATACGCAGTATTTT.

CDR3 in amino acids: CATSDPLAGVVKQYF. In DNA form, the CDR3 reads TGTGCCACCAGTGATCCCCTAGCGGGAGTCGTAAAGCAGTACTTC. The chain carries TRBV24-1 and TRBJ2-7; 10 positions match TRBD2. The CDR3 totals 15 residues. Trimming at V came to 3 bases and at J to 8 bases, leaving 9 bases not matched to a gene. Germline CDR1 is KGHDR and CDR2 is SFDVKD.

This clone has only one observation. The chain carries TRBV3-1 (or the pseudogene TRBV3-2) and TRBJ2-1; D gene ambiguous. Trimming cost V 4 bases and J 6 bases, with 10 bases left between them. The CDR3 runs to 13 residues. From germline, CDR1 is LGHDT and CDR2 YNNKEL (reference sequence). The CDR3 region is CASSPPSGNEQFF. The CDR3 region has the DNA TGTGCCAGCAGCCCCCCTTCGGGCAATGAGCAGTTCTTC.

The chain uses TRBV14 and TRBJ2-6; TRBD1 matches at 7 bases. The V gene's germline CDR1 is SGHDN and CDR2 FVKESK. V shed 4 bases, J shed 4 bases, and the junction held 4 bases outside the gene matches. The CDR3 totals 15 residues. The CDR3 is CASSPTGPGANVLTF. The CDR3 DNA reads TGTGCCAGCAGCCCGACAGGGCCCGGGGCCAACGTCCTGACTTTC. Complete variable domain (other parts from reference TRBV14 and TRBJ2-6): EAGVTQFPSHSVIEKGQTVTLRCDPISGHDNLYWYRRVMGKEIKFLLHFVKESKQDESGMPNNRFLAERTGGTYSTLKVQPAELEDSGVYFCASSPTGPGANVLTFGAGSRLTVL.

The J gene is TRBJ2-2, the V gene TRBV19; D remains ambiguous. V was pared by 5 bases and J by 6 bases, with 19 bases between. The CDR3 loop spans 16 amino acids. CDR1 LNHDA and CDR2 SQIVND come from the germline V gene (reference sequence). CDR3 in DNA: TGTGCCAGTAGTGACGAGGAGCTAATAGGCGCCGGGGAGCTGTTTTTT. As protein: CASSDEELIGAGELFF.

The rearrangement links TRBV5-5 to TRBJ2-7; TRBD1 agrees at 8 bases. The CDR3 is 18 residues long. V lost 2 bases to trimming and J lost 3 bases; unmatched junction nucleotides: 16. CDR1 is SGHKS and CDR2 is YYEKEE in the germline V gene (reference sequence). The CDR3, as DNA: TGTGCCAGCAGCTTTGTTTCAGGTCGGGCAGGGGGCGGCTACGAGCAGTACTTC. As protein: CASSFVSGRAGGGYEQYF. Supplemented by reference TRBV5-5 and TRBJ2-7, the full variable domain reads DAGVTQSPTHLIKTRGQQVTLRCSPISGHKSVSWYQQVLGQGPQFIFQYYEKEERGRGNFPDRFSARQFPNYSSELNVNALLLGDSALYLCASSFVSGRAGGGYEQYFGPGTRLTVT.

Regarding this clone: The sample holds other DNA sequences that translate to the same CDR3. Written as DNA, the CDR3 is TGTGCCAGTAGTATTAGCTCTGGAAACACCATATATTTT. Amino acids: CASSISSGNTIYF. The V gene is TRBV19, the J gene TRBJ1-3; D unclear. Between the trimmed V and J ends, which lost 3 bases and 0 bases, there was a span of 3 bases. The CDR3 is 13 residues long. Looked up from germline, CDR1 is LNHDA and CDR2 is SQIVND (reference sequence).

The CDR3 DNA reads TGCGCCAGCAGCTTGGGGGGACTAGCGGGATTGAGGCGCACAGATACGCAGTATTTT. Its protein product is CASSLGGLAGLRRTDTQYF. The rearrangement joins TRBV5-1 to TRBJ2-3; the match to TRBD2 covers 13 bases. J lost 1 base, V lost 0 bases, and 8 bases had no gene match. Germline CDR1 SGHRS, CDR2 YFSETQ. This CDR3 is built from 19 residues.

The genes are TRBV7-2 and TRBJ2-1, with 8 bases matching TRBD2. V gave up 0 bases and J gave up 7 bases; unmatched junction bases: 5. Germline assignment: CDR1 SGHTA and CDR2 FQGNSA. The CDR3 loop spans 15 amino acids. The CDR3 is CASSLAVLAGNEQFF. CDR3 DNA sequence: TGTGCCAGCAGCTTAGCGGTTTTAGCGGGGAATGAGCAGTTCTTC.

This clone was found a few times. The CDR3 region is CAISVETGYGYTF. The CDR3 DNA reads as TGTGCCATCAGTGTGGAGACAGGCTATGGCTACACCTTC. This chain links TRBV10-3 with TRBJ1-2; tentative D call: TRBD1 (6 bases). V was clipped by 4 bases and J by 4 bases, with 10 bases between them. This CDR3 comprises 13 residues. CDR1 ENHRY and CDR2 SYGVKD come from the germline V gene.

The rearrangement joins TRBV27 to TRBJ2-3; 11 bases line up with TRBD2. CDR1 and CDR2 from the germline V gene are MNHEY and SMNVEV (reference sequence). This CDR3 has 15 residues. J was trimmed by 2 bases and V by 5 bases; bases with no gene match: 3. The chain's CDR3 is CASSPGLAATDTQYF. The CDR3 bases are TGTGCCAGCAGTCCGGGACTAGCGGCCACAGATACGCAGTATTTT.

This chain links TRBV11-2 with TRBJ2-1; TRBD2 aligns across 7 bases. Trimming removed 2 bases from V and 4 bases from J; junction bases left unmatched: 5. Germline CDR1 SGHAT, CDR2 FQNNGV. CDR3 length: 15 residues. CDR3 amino acids: CASSLRLAVYNEQFF. DNA of the CDR3: TGTGCCAGCAGCTTAAGGCTAGCGGTTTACAATGAGCAGTTCTTC.

This sequence joins TRBV19 and TRBJ1-5; D is perhaps TRBD1 (5 bases). Trimming left V 8 bases short and J 3 bases short, with 23 bases between. The length of the CDR3 is 17 residues. Germline CDR1 LNHDA, CDR2 SQIVND (reference sequence). The CDR3 sequence is CASGPLFSDSFNQPQHF. In DNA, the CDR3 is TGTGCCAGTGGCCCCCTTTTCAGCGACAGTTTCAATCAGCCCCAGCATTTT.

The CDR3 loop reads CASSIGGRGNQPQHF. The CDR3 DNA follows: TGTGCCAGTAGTATAGGGGGCAGGGGCAATCAGCCCCAGCATTTT. The V and J genes are TRBV19 and TRBJ1-5, with a weak D call TRBD1 (5 bases). V dropped 1 base and J dropped 2 bases, with 9 bases sitting between them. Per germline, CDR1 LNHDA and CDR2 SQIVND (reference sequence). The CDR3 covers 15 residues. Variable domain in full (rest from reference TRBV19 and TRBJ1-5): DGGITQSPKYLFRKEGQNVTLSCEQNLNHDAMYWYRQDPGQGLRLIYYSQIVNDFQKGDIAEGYSVSREKKESFPLTVTSAQKNPTAFYLCASSIGGRGNQPQHFGDGTRLSIL.

The chain couples TRBV2 to TRBJ2-1; TRBD2 matches at 7 bases. The V and J ends lost 6 bases and 4 bases, in that order; junction bases with no gene match: 9. CDR1 SNHLY and CDR2 FYNNEI come from the germline V gene. This CDR3 has 15 amino acids. CDR3 sequence reads: CASSNLAASYNEQFF. The CDR3 nucleotides read TGTGCCAGCAGCAACCTAGCGGCCTCGTACAATGAGCAGTTCTTC.

The chain recombines TRBV7-9 with TRBJ1-2; 7 bases map to TRBD1. The length of the CDR3 is 13 residues. Per germline, CDR1 SEHNR and CDR2 FQNEAQ (reference sequence). J lost 3 bases, V lost 5 bases, and 3 bases had no gene match. CDR3 amino acids: CASSPGGDYGYTF. CDR3 nucleotides: TGTGCCAGCAGCCCAGGGGGAGACTATGGCTACACCTTC.

V is TRBV21-1 and J is TRBJ1-1; TRBD1, the table's D call, was not compared with the DNA. TRBV21-1 represents a pseudogene. The CDR3 consists of 15 residues. The CDR3 DNA follows: TGTGCCAGCAGCAAGGGACAGACCCCGAACACTGAAGCTTTCTTT. This sequence encodes CASSKGQTPNTEAFF.

This chain connects TRBV30 to TRBJ2-7; 11 positions agree with TRBD2. The length of the CDR3 is 13 residues. Germline V gene lookup returns CDR1 GTSNPN and CDR2 SVGIG (reference sequence). V was pared by 4 bases and J by 7 bases, with 6 bases of the junction left unmatched. The CDR3 sequence is CAWTGLAGGEQYF. The CDR3 DNA sequence: TGTGCCTGGACAGGGCTAGCGGGAGGAGAGCAGTACTTC. Using reference TRBV30 and TRBJ2-7 for the parts outside the CDR3, the full variable domain is SQTIHQWPATLVQPVGSPLSLECTVEGTSNPNLYWYRQAAGRGLQLLFYSVGIGQISSEVPQNLSASRPQDRQFILSSKKLLLSDSGFYLCAWTGLAGGEQYFGPGTRLTVT.

DNA for the CDR3: TGTGCCAGCAGCCAGGCCGGGACTGTGGACACTGAAGCTTTCTTT. Amino acids: CASSQAGTVDTEAFF. The gene calls are TRBV4-2 and TRBJ1-1, with TRBD1 as a possible D gene (5 bases). The CDR3 loop spans 15 amino acids. The germline V and J ends were trimmed by 3 bases and 3 bases, with 14 bases remaining between them. The germline CDR1 and CDR2 sequences are LGHNA and YNFKEQ.

V gene TRBV4-3 combines with J gene TRBJ2-2, with TRBD2 identical over 7 bases. The trim removed 5 bases at V and 1 base at J, leaving 1 base unmatched. The CDR3 contains 14 residues. Looked up from germline, CDR1 is LGHNA and CDR2 is YSLEER. In nucleotides, the CDR3 is TGCGCCAGCAGCTGGACTAGGAACACCGGGGAGCTGTTTTTT. This gives the protein CASSWTRNTGELFF.

This chain links TRBV6-5 with TRBJ1-5; TRBD1 is a possible D gene (5 bases). The V end was cut by 2 bases, the J end by 8 bases, with 13 bases between. The CDR3 is 14 amino acids. The germline gives CDR1 MNHEY, CDR2 SVGAGI. The CDR3 bases are TGTGCCAGCAGTTACCAGGCAGGGCAGGAGCCCCAGCATTTT. This encodes CASSYQAGQEPQHF.

V gene TRBV28 combines with J gene TRBJ1-5, with no clear D. The ends were cut back, 4 bases at V and 1 base at J, with 11 bases in the middle. Per the germline V gene, CDR1 is MDHEN and CDR2 is SYDVKM. The CDR3 spans 15 residues. CDR3 residues: CASSSLGPSNQPQHF. As DNA, the CDR3 is TGTGCCAGCAGTTCCCTTGGCCCGAGCAATCAGCCCCAGCATTTT.

V usage is TRBV6-5 and J usage is TRBJ2-7; possible D gene TRBD1, 6 bases. The V gene's germline CDR1 is MNHEY and CDR2 SVGAGI. The CDR3 sequence is 14 residues long. V gave up 7 bases and J gave up 2 bases, with 15 bases separating them. The CDR3 loop is CASMTGLTAYEQYF. CDR3 in DNA: TGTGCCAGCATGACAGGACTGACAGCCTACGAGCAGTACTTC.

This sequence joins TRBV13 and TRBJ2-3; 8 nucleotides align to TRBD1. The CDR3 has 15 residues. Germline V gives CDR1 PRHDT, CDR2 FYEKMQ (reference sequence). V gave up 5 bases and J gave up 2 bases; unmatched junction bases: 6. The CDR3 sequence is CASSRGQGNTDTQYF. The DNA of the CDR3 is TGTGCCAGCAGCCGCGGACAGGGTAACACAGATACGCAGTATTTT.

V usage is TRBV11-2 and J usage is TRBJ2-3, with 7 nucleotides matching TRBD2. The V gene end was trimmed by 0 bases and the J gene end by 3 bases; junction bases not matched to a gene: 3. Germline lookup yields CDR1 SGHAT and CDR2 FQNNGV. This CDR3 is 15 amino acids long. The CDR3 sequence is CASSLEGGTTDTQYF. The CDR3, as DNA: TGTGCCAGCAGCTTAGAGGGAGGGACTACAGATACGCAGTATTTT.

The chain is built from TRBV7-2 and TRBJ2-5, with 7 bases aligning to TRBD1. Looked up from germline, CDR1 is SGHTA and CDR2 is FQGNSA. This CDR3 comprises 16 residues. V was clipped by 3 bases and J by 3 bases; unmatched bases: 10. The CDR3 DNA sequence: TGTGCCAGCAGCTTTTTCTGGGACAGTATTAAAGAGACCCAGTACTTC. Its protein product is CASSFFWDSIKETQYF.

The table lists this clone with a few counts. The chain has TRBV6-2 or TRBV6-3 and TRBJ2-1; 10 bases line up with TRBD1. This CDR3 contains 16 residues. The germline V gene has CDR1 MNHEY and CDR2 SVGEGT. After removal of 2 bases from V and 7 bases from J, the junction contained 8 bases not matched to a gene. CDR3 sequence reads: CASSYAATGGWNEQFF. DNA for the CDR3: TGTGCCAGCAGTTACGCCGCGACAGGGGGCTGGAATGAGCAGTTCTTC.

The genes are TRBV5-4 and TRBJ2-1; 8 positions match TRBD2. Trimming took 2 bases from V and 4 from J; bases not matched to a gene: 11. Germline lookup yields CDR1 SGHNT and CDR2 YYREEE (reference sequence). The CDR3 has 17 residues. In DNA form, the CDR3 reads TGTGCCAGCAGCTTCGGTACTAGCGGCTACATGTACAATGAGCAGTTCTTC. As protein: CASSFGTSGYMYNEQFF.

This clone was seen once. The rearrangement uses TRBV5-1 and TRBJ2-7; TRBD1 aligns across 7 bases. After removal of 4 bases from V and 2 bases from J, the junction contained 6 bases not matched to a gene. The CDR3 runs to 14 residues. The germline CDR1 and CDR2 sequences are SGHRS and YFSETQ. CDR3 region: CASSQGQVTYEQYF. In DNA form, the CDR3 reads TGCGCCAGCAGCCAAGGACAGGTTACCTACGAGCAGTACTTC.